This T cell receptor beta chain derives from a study of CD8+ T cells in alopecia areata (dated by TCRdb to the late 2010s). Study-level background: Treated patients were enrolled in an open-label pilot trial of oral tofacitinib at 5 to 10 mg twice daily for moderate-to-severe alopecia areata. RNA was obtained with the PAXgene miRNA kit for fixed scalp, the miRNeasy kit for PBMCs, and the RNeasy kit for mouse skin. Scalp clonality was compared across normal scalp (n=4), patchy alopecia areata scalp (n=8), and alopecia totalis/universalis scalp (n=8). The SALT score, which quantifies the percentage of affected scalp surface area, was used to measure disease severity in treated patients. The study used high-throughput TCRbeta sequencing to examine T cell clonal expansion in alopecia areata, in both the C3H/HeJ mouse model and human patients. Tofacitinib was administered for 6 to 18 months, and 6 months of follow-up off drug were then conducted to assess delayed response and recurrence. Amplification of TCRbeta CDR3 regions was done by immunoSEQ multiplex PCR using 35 Vbeta forward primers and 13 Jbeta reverse primers. Patients on tofacitinib were biopsied at baseline and after 4 and 24 weeks of treatment, and several of the patients also had a later scalp biopsy. Scalp tissue and sorted CD4+ and CD8+ peripheral blood T cells from patchy and totalis/universalis alopecia areata patients and from healthy controls were covered by human TCRbeta sequencing. General study outcomes and caveats: Higher clonality and more expanded CD8+ clones were observed in lesional scalp than in normal scalp, particularly in alopecia totalis/universalis, a finding suggestive of antigenic drive. During tofacitinib treatment, many expanded lesional clones stuck around in both scalp and blood, and this persistence may partly explain why relapse happens after treatment is stopped. Tofacitinib significantly decreased scalp clonality and the number of expanded CD8+ clones among the top 100 scalp clones. Because the treated cohort was small and had just a single nonresponder, larger studies are needed to establish links between baseline CD8+ expansion and response. Scalp TCR repertoire analysis is complicated because resident alphabeta T cells in normal human skin are also sequenced, whereas mouse skin is dominated by gammadelta T cells. Shared TCR sequences between patients were less evident than in mice, which may be partly attributable to HLA diversity in the patient population.

This clone was seen once. No cognate antigen has been identified for it. No much larger clone exists at a distance of one base, and base qualities are not known. At the junction V is shortened by 7 bases and J by 6 bases, with 15 bases in between. The CDR3 runs 12 amino acids, cysteine and phenylalanine included. The DNA shown is the 36-base CDR3, in frame from base 1. Taken from the germline V gene, the CDR1 and CDR2 loops are SQVTM and ANQGSEA. This sample's time point label indicates: more than three weeks on oral tofacitinib. The meaning of the sample's treatment or condition label: oral pan-JAK inhibitor, 5-10 mg twice daily. Peripheral blood and lesional scalp punch biopsies were obtained from patients with alopecia areata. PBMCs were isolated by density centrifugation and stained for CD3, CD4 and CD8, and CD4+ and CD8+ T cells were sorted on a FACSAria. Library creation used the immunoSEQ multiplex PCR assay. For TCR sequencing, RNA was extracted from every sample and reverse transcribed into cDNA to serve as template. First-strand cDNA was synthesized with SuperScript III using a 2:1 mix of oligo-dT and random hexamers. A synthetic immune receptor repertoire was used to measure amplification bias, and any remaining bias was corrected computationally. The original methods were these. After raw reads were preprocessed to remove errors, the CDR3 was defined following IMGT conventions as running from the conserved cysteine to phenylalanine. Clonality was calculated as 1 minus Shannon entropy normalized by log2 of the number of productive unique TCRs. Scalp TCRbeta sequences were cross-referenced with sorted blood CD4 and CD8 repertoires so that the CD4 or CD8 identity of scalp clones could be inferred. Entries here come from immuneACCESS through TCRdb and include only in-frame sequences with V and J called. Some clones fail to appear in such tables; in the studies checked, an unresolved V gene covers under half of the shortfall, and the cause of the remainder is unknown. The DNA was the basis for D and trimming; V, J and clone size are from that table. Here the sample has 200,000 to 250,000 clones; 55% to 70% occur a single time. The ten largest clones take up more than 3.5% of the sample.

Sequences were derived from CD4+ T cells sorted from blood, sampled at week 4, from a patient treated with tofacitinib. This receptor chain uses TRBV29-1 and TRBJ1-2; a weak D assignment points to TRBD1 (5 bases agree). This TCR came from a human donor with alopecia areata. This receptor has the CDR3 CSARGEIDGYTF. The sequenced DNA: TGCAGCGCACGGGGGGAGATCGATGGCTACACCTTC.